This T cell receptor beta chain was captured by sequencing in a study of blood T cell repertoires in COVID-19. At the level of the study: Samples taken during acute and convalescent COVID-19 were collected in the United States, Italy and Spain. From T cells, B-cell-depleted T cells, or PBMCs came the material, which was cDNA or gDNA.

As originally analysed: Nucleated cell number was recorded as an estimate derived from reference gene primer amplification. The assay was immunoSEQ multiplex PCR, and TCRdb's table has in-frame clones only and misses some. The D gene and trimming were derived from the DNA, and the V and J assignments and clone size from that table. The data contain over 35,000 clones, just under 85% of them singletons. The sequence was collected from a human donor in a cohort sampled during active COVID-19. The sequencing sample was made of peripheral blood.

The CDR3 bases are TGCGCCAGCAGCCAACCCCGGACAGGGAACTATGGCTACACCTTC. This gives the protein CASSQPRTGNYGYTF. V gene TRBV4-1 combines with J gene TRBJ1-2, with 8 bases fitting TRBD1. Germline CDR1 and CDR2: MGHRA and YSYEKL. The CDR3 loop spans 15 amino acids. The trim removed 2 bases at V and 2 bases at J, leaving 4 bases unmatched.